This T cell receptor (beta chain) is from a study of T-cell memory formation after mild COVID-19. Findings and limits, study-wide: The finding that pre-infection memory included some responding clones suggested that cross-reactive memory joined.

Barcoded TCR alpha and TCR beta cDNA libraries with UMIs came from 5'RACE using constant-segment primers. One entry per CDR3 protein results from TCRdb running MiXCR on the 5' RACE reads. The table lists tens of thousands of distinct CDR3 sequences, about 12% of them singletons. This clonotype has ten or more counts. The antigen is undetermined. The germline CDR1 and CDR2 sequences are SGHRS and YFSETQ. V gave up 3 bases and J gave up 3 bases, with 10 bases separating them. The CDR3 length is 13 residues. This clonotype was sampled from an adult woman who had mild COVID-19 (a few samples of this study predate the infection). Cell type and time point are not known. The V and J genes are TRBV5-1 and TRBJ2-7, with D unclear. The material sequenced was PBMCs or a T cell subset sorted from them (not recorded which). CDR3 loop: CASSYDSHYEQYF. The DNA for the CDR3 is TGCGCCAGCAGCTATGATTCCCACTACGAGCAGTACTTC.